This T cell receptor (beta chain) is from a study of regulatory T cells in long-lasting Graves disease. This clonotype was counted at least ten times. The V gene's germline CDR1 is DFQATT and CDR2 SNEGSKA (reference sequence). Trimming stripped 0 bases from V and 3 bases from J, with 13 bases between. The CDR3 has 15 residues. Described time point: newly diagnosed GD, antithyroid drugs for less than 3 months. After RNA was extracted from PBMCs, the TCR library was made from it. Blood from the periphery, nine milliliters in all, was drawn into EDTA tubes. Arm-PCR of CDR3 regions and iRepertoire HTBI primers were used to build TCR beta libraries. In TCRdb, the multiplex PCR reads were re-called with MiXCR into one record per CDR3 protein. The repertoire holds 360,000 or so distinct CDR3 sequences, with around 15% as singletons. These data were also reused for a study on T cells in Graves' hyperthyroidism and ophthalmopathy. That source adds: Peripheral blood also featured most of the thyroid clonotypes expanded above 0.001.

This TCR was sampled from a woman aged 18-29 years with Graves disease. The material sequenced was peripheral blood mononuclear cells (PBMCs), taken at new diagnosis, from a patient treated with antithyroid drugs. V is TRBV20-1 and J is TRBJ2-3; the D is unclear. The CDR3 protein is CSARDKYLQTDTQYF. The CDR3, as DNA: TGCAGTGCTAGAGACAAGTATCTACAAACAGATACGCAGTATTTT.